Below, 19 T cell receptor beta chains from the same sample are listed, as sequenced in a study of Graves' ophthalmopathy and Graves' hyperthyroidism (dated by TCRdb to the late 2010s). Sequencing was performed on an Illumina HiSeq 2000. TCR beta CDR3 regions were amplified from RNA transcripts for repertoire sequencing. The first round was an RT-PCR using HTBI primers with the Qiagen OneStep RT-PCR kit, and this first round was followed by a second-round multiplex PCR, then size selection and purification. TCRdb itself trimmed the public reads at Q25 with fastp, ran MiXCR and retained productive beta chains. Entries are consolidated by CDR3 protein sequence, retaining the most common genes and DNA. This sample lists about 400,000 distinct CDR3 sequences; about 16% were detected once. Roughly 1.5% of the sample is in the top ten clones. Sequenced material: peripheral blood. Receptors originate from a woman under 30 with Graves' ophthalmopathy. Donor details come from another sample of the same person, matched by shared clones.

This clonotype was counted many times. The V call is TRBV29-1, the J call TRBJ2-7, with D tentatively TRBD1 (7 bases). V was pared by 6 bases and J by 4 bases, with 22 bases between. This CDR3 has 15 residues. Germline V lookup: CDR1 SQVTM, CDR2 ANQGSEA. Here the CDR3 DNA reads TGCAGCGTCTCCCGGGGCAGGGGGGTTGTGTACGAGCAGTACTTC. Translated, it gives CSVSRGRGVVYEQYF.

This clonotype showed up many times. CDR3 in DNA: TGCGCCAGCAGCTCCCTGGGGACAGGGAGAAGAGATATGAGGGCCCAGTACTTC. As protein: CASSSLGTGRRDMRAQYF. V usage is TRBV5-1 and J usage is TRBJ2-5; TRBD1 matches 9 bases. The CDR3 runs to 18 residues. The germline CDR1 and CDR2 sequences are SGHRS and YFSETQ. The junction had 21 bases not matched to a gene; V was cut back by 3 bases and J by 9 bases.

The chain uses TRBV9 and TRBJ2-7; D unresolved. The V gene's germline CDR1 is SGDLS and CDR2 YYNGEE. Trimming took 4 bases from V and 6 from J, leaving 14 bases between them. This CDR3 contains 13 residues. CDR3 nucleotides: TGTGCCAGCAGCCCATGGGCTGCGCCCGAGCAGTACTTC. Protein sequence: CASSPWAAPEQYF.

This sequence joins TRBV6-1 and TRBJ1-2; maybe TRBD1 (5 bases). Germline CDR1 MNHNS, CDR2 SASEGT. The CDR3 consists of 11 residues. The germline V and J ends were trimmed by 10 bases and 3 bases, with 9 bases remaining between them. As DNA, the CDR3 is TGTGCCACTCAGGGTGACTATGGCTACACCTTC. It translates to CATQGDYGYTF.

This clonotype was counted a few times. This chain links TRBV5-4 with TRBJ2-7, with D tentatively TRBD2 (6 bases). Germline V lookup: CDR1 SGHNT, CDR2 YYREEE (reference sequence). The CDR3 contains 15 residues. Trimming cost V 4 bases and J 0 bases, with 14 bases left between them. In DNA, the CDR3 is TGTGCCAGCAGCCTGGAAGGAGGGCGCTCCTACGAGCAGTACTTC. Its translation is CASSLEGGRSYEQYF.

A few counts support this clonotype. The CDR3 sequence: CASSPTRTSGGVIDTGELFF. CDR3 nucleotide sequence: TGTGCCAGCAGCCCAACGAGGACTAGCGGGGGGGTCATTGATACCGGGGAGCTGTTTTTT. J is TRBJ2-2 and V is TRBV3-1; 15 nucleotides line up with TRBD2. Germline V CDR1 and CDR2: LGHDT, YNNKEL (reference sequence). V shed 4 bases and J 5 bases; nucleotides not matched to a gene: 14. This CDR3 is 20 amino acids long.

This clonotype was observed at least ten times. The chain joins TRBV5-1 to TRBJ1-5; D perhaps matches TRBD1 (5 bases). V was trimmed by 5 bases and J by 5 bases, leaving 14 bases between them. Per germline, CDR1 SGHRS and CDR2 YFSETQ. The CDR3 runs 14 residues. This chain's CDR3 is CASSREGRDQPQHF. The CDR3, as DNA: TGCGCCAGCAGTCGGGAGGGACGTGATCAGCCCCAGCATTTT.

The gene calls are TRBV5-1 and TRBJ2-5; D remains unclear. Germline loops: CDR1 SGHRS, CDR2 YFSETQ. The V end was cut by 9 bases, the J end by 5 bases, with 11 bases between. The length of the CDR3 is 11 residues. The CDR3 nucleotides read TGCGCCACTTCAACCGGGGAGACCCAGTACTTC. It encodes CATSTGETQYF.

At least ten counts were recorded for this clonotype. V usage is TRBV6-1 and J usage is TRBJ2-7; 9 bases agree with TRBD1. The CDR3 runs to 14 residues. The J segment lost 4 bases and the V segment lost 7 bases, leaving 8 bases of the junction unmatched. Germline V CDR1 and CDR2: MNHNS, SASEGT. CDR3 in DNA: TGTGCCAGCACCCGGGACAGGGAGGATTACGAGCAGTACTTC. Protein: CASTRDREDYEQYF.

CDR3 in DNA: TGTGCCAGCAGTGAACACCTAGCGAAGCAAGAGACCCAGTACTTC. Protein sequence: CASSEHLAKQETQYF. V gene TRBV6-1 combines with J gene TRBJ2-5; possible D gene TRBD2, 6 bases. Per germline, CDR1 MNHNS and CDR2 SASEGT. Deletions cut 2 bases from V and 2 bases from J, with 12 bases between. The CDR3 loop spans 15 amino acids.

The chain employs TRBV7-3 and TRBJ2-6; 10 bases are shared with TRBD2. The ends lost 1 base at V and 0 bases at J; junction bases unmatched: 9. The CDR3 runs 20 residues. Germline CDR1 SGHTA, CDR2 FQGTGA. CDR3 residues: CASSLRTSGAPSSGANVLTF. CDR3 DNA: TGTGCCAGCAGCTTAAGAACTAGCGGGGCGCCTTCCTCTGGGGCCAACGTCCTGACTTTC. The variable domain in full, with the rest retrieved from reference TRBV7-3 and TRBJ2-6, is GAGVSQTPSNKVTEKGKYVELRCDPISGHTALYWYRQSLGQGPEFLIYFQGTGAADDSGLPNDRFFAVRPEGSVSTLKIQRTERGDSAVYLCASSLRTSGAPSSGANVLTFGAGSRLTVL.

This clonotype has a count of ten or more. In DNA form, the CDR3 reads TGTGCCAGCTCACCTTGGACAGGGGAGGACGGCTACACCTTC. Amino acids: CASSPWTGEDGYTF. This chain connects TRBV18 to TRBJ1-2, with TRBD1 matching over 9 bases. The J segment lost 8 bases and the V segment lost 3 bases, leaving 7 bases of the junction unmatched. Germline CDR1 KGHSH, CDR2 LQKENI. The CDR3 is 14 residues long.

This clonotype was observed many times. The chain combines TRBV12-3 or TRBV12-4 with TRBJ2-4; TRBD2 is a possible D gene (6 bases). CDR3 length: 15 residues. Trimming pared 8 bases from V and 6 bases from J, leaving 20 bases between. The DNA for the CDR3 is TGTGCCAGCCAAATACTCCGGGAGATGGGAAACATTCAGTACTTC. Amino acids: CASQILREMGNIQYF.

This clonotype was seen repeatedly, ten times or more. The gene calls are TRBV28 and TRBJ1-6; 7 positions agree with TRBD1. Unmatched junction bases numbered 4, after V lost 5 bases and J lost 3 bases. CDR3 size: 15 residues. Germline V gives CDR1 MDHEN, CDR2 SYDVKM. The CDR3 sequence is CASSDDRDYNSPLHF. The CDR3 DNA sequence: TGTGCCAGCAGTGATGACAGGGACTATAATTCACCCCTCCACTTT.

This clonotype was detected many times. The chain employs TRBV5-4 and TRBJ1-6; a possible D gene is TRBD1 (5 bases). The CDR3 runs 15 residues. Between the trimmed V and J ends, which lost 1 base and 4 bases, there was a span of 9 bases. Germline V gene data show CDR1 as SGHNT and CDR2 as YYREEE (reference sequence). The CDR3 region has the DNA TGTGCCAGCAGCTTGCCGGGACGGTATAATTCACCCCTCCACTTT. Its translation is CASSLPGRYNSPLHF.

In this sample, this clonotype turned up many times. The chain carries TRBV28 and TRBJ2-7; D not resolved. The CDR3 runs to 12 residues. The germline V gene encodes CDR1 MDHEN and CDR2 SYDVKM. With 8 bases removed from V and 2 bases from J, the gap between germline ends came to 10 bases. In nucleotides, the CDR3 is TGTGCCAGCCACGGGTTTCCCTACGAGCAGTACTTC. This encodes CASHGFPYEQYF.

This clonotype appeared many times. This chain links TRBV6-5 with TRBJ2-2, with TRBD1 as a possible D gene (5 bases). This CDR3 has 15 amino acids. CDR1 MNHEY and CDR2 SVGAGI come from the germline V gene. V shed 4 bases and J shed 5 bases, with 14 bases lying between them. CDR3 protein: CASSFSGPPTGELFF. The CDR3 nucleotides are TGTGCCAGCAGTTTTTCAGGGCCCCCAACCGGGGAGCTGTTTTTT.

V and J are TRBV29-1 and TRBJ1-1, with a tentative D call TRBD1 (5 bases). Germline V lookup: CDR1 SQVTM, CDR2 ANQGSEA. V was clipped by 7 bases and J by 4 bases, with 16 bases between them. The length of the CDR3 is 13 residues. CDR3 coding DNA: TGCAGCGGATCGGGAGGGGCGGGCACTGAAGCTTTCTTT. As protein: CSGSGGAGTEAFF.

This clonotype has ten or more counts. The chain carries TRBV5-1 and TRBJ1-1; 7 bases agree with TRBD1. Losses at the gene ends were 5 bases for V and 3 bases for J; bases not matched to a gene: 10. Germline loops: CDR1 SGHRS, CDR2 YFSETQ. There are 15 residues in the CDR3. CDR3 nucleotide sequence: TGCGCCAGCAGACCGGGGACAGCCTTTTACACTGAAGCTTTCTTT. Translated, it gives CASRPGTAFYTEAFF.